This T cell receptor (beta chain) stems from a study of shared clonotypes between healthy human individuals. Trimming at V came to 0 bases and at J to 4 bases, leaving 6 bases not matched to a gene. The CDR3 length is 17 residues. Germline loops: CDR1 SGHRS, CDR2 YFSETQ. Produced via immunoSEQ multiplex PCR; TCRdb's table is partial and in-frame only. The profile shows 2 million to 2.5 million clones, around 90% of them singletons. This clone was picked up one time. Antigen unknown. Points from the study as a whole: Rarefaction indicated that sorted-subset sequencing remained incomplete although depth was large.

The J gene is TRBJ2-2, the V gene TRBV5-1; 10 bases fit TRBD1. Sequences were obtained from naive CD4+ T cells from PBMCs. The subset denotes: CD45RA+ positively selected. The origin of this receptor is a young man in good health. Some clones in this sample may be carry-over from other donors' samples. Written as DNA, the CDR3 is TGCGCCAGCAGCTTGGTGGTGGGACAGGGGATCACCGGGGAGCTGTTTTTT. Translating it yields CASSLVVGQGITGELFF. Complete variable domain (other parts from reference TRBV5-1 and TRBJ2-2): KAGVTQTPRYLIKTRGQQVTLSCSPISGHRSVSWYQQTPGQGLQFLFEYFSETQRNKGNFPGRFSGRQFSNSRSEMNVSTLELGDSALYLCASSLVVGQGITGELFFGEGSRLTVL.